This entry lists 27 T cell receptor beta chains sequenced from one sample in a study of CD8+ T cells in alopecia areata. Cells that came from pooled cutaneous lymph nodes were sorted using CD4, CD8alpha, NKG2D, NKG2ACE and other markers. cDNA reverse transcribed from extracted RNA served as the sequencing template. Assay used: immunoSEQ multiplex PCR; TCRdb lists only in-frame clones, some missing. The repertoire yields about 300,000 clones, none seen only once; the top ten contain roughly 1.2%. Sequenced input: CD4+ T cells sorted from a lymph node. The receptors come from a C3H/HeJ mouse with alopecia areata. The strain bears MHC haplotype H2-k.

Remarks on this clone: Mouse names are used for the genes. The CDR3 end falls 4 residues outside the read, so it is completed with the germline J gene. V usage is TRBV29 and J usage is TRBJ2-1; 10 bases are shared with TRBD1. The CDR3 consists of 14 residues. Germline loops: CDR1 MSHET, CDR2 SYDVDS. The CDR3 loop reads CASSFGQGGAEQFF. The DNA read from the CDR3 is TGTGCTAGCAGTTTTGGACAGGGGGGGGCT.

This clone came up a few times. The listed genes are named as in mouse. Sequencing ends 4 residues short of the CDR3 end; the germline J gene provides the rest. This CDR3 is also generated by other DNA sequences in the sample. The chain is built from TRBV13-2 and TRBJ2-5, with 10 nucleotides matching TRBD1. This CDR3 is built from 14 residues. Germline V gene sequence: CDR1 NNHNN, CDR2 SYGAGS (reference sequence). Incomplete CDR3 DNA: TGTGCCAGCGGTGCCCCGGGACAGGGGGAC. Residues: CASGAPGQGD. The CDR3 as a whole reads CASGAPGQGDTQYF.

Note on this clone: The gene names here belong to mouse. The missing CDR3 end, 4 residues past where the read stops, is filled in from the germline J gene. The chain couples TRBV17 to TRBJ1-2; 7 positions agree with TRBD1. With 3 bases clipped from V and 0 bases from J, the junction kept 4 bases outside the gene matches. Germline V CDR1 and CDR2: MNHDT, YYDKIL. This CDR3 comprises 15 residues. CDR3 DNA, as far as it was read: TGTGCTAGCAGTAGCGGGGACAGTGCAAACTCC. It specifies CASSSGDSANS. The CDR3 in its entirety is CASSSGDSANSDYTF.

This clone was observed a few times. Gene and germline names: mouse. The CDR3 end falls 4 residues outside the read, so it is completed with the germline J gene. The sample carries other DNA sequences with the same CDR3. V and J are TRBV13-1 and TRBJ2-2; D perhaps matches TRBD1 (6 bases). This CDR3 has 15 amino acids. V lost 4 bases, J lost 0 bases, and 10 bases lay in between. Germline lookup yields CDR1 NSHNY and CDR2 SYGAGN. The CDR3 spells CASSHGTTNTGQLYF. The sequenced part of the CDR3 DNA is TGTGCCAGCAGTCATGGGACAACAAACACCGGG.

Comment on this clone: Gene names are mouse gene names. The missing CDR3 end, 3 residues past where the read stops, is filled in from the germline J gene. The chain couples TRBV13-1 to TRBJ1-6; 9 bases line up with TRBD1. TRBJ1-6 is known as an ORF, though its function is uncertain. V was pared by 6 bases and J by 7 bases, with 5 bases of the junction left unmatched. The CDR3 runs 14 residues. Germline CDR1 reads NSHNY; CDR2 reads SYGAGN. Incomplete CDR3 DNA: TGTGCCAGCACCCGGGACAGGGTCAATTCGCCC. Translated, it gives CASTRDRVNSP. The complete CDR3 protein is CASTRDRVNSPLYF.

This clone was found a few times. Gene names and germline match the mouse. Read sequence stops 4 residues before the CDR3 end, and the germline J gene provides the missing end. V gene TRBV19 combines with J gene TRBJ2-7; the match to TRBD1 covers 7 bases. The CDR3 consists of 14 residues. Germline CDR1 and CDR2: FNHDT and SITEND (reference sequence). With V trimmed by 5 bases and J by 0 bases, 5 bases remained unmatched. The CDR3 loop reads CASRAGGSSYEQYF. CDR3 DNA (partial): TGTGCCAGCAGGGCAGGGGGAAGCTCCTAT.

This clone has more than one count but fewer than ten. All gene names here are mouse names. Incomplete CDR3 DNA: TGTGCCAGCAGTATAGACCAGGGAAACTATGCT. This codes for CASSIDQGNYA. The CDR3 in full is CASSIDQGNYAEQFF. The chain is built from TRBV19 and TRBJ2-1; possibly TRBD1 for D (5 bases). Read sequence stops 4 residues before the CDR3 end, and the germline J gene provides the missing end. Looked up from germline, CDR1 is FNHDT and CDR2 is SITEND (reference sequence). V was pared by 0 bases and J by 1 base, with 8 bases between. CDR3 length: 15 amino acids.

On this clone itself: The genes and germline here are from mouse. The read falls 4 residues short of the CDR3 end, and the missing part is taken from the germline J gene. In the same sample, other DNA sequences code for this CDR3. V usage is TRBV1 and J usage is TRBJ1-1; no definite D call. Trimming took off 2 bases at V and 0 bases at J, with 4 bases between the two ends. The CDR3 has 13 residues. Germline V gives CDR1 NSQYPW, CDR2 LRSPGD (reference sequence). The CDR3 sequence is CTCSATANTEVFF. The DNA read from the CDR3 is TGCACCTGCAGTGCAACAGCAAACACA.

With respect to this clone: Each gene name is a mouse one. The observed sequence ends 4 residues before the CDR3 terminus, with the missing tail filled in from the germline J gene. The chain joins TRBV13-2 to TRBJ1-2; 7 positions match TRBD1. The CDR3 is 15 residues long. In germline, CDR1 is NNHNN, CDR2 SYGAGS (reference sequence). Trimming removed 3 bases from V and 1 base from J; junction bases left unmatched: 6. CDR3 sequence: CASGASGTENSDYTF. The CDR3 bases that were read are TGTGCCAGCGGTGCCTCCGGGACAGAAAACTCC.

This clone came up a few times. Gene names and germline match the mouse. The CDR3 goes on 4 residues after the read ends, and that part is filled in from the germline J gene. The genes are TRBV19 and TRBJ2-2; 9 bases fit TRBD1. This CDR3 has 16 amino acids. CDR1 and CDR2 (germline): FNHDT, SITEND (reference sequence). J was trimmed by 0 bases and V by 3 bases; bases with no gene match: 3. CDR3 sequence reads: CASSKTGGSNTGQLYF. The CDR3 DNA, read in part, is TGTGCCAGCAGTAAGACAGGGGGGTCAAACACCGGG.

This clone was found a few times. All gene names here are mouse names. The read terminates 4 residues before the CDR3 end, so the remaining end is supplied by the germline J gene. The chain has TRBV1 and TRBJ2-1; 9 nucleotides align to TRBD2. The CDR3 has 16 amino acids. The germline V gene encodes CDR1 NSQYPW and CDR2 LRSPGD (reference sequence). V lost 4 bases, J lost 1 base, and 5 bases stayed unmatched. The CDR3 reads CTCSVPTGGNYAEQFF. The DNA read from the CDR3 is TGCACCTGCAGTGTCCCCACTGGGGGGAACTATGCT.

This clone has a count of ten or more. Any gene name here is a mouse gene name. The read halts 4 residues ahead of the CDR3 end, with the missing end drawn from the germline J gene. Other DNA sequences in this specimen translate into the identical CDR3. The J gene is TRBJ2-5, the V gene TRBV19, with TRBD2 matching 9 bases. Per germline, CDR1 FNHDT and CDR2 SITEND (reference sequence). The CDR3 is 13 amino acids. The CDR3 sequence is CASRRLGEDTQYF. Partial CDR3 DNA: TGTGCCAGCAGAAGACTGGGGGAAGAC.

To note about this clone: The gene symbols are mouse symbols. This specimen includes other DNA sequences encoding the same CDR3. The sequenced part of the CDR3 DNA is TGTGCCAGCAGTGAGCCGGGACAATCAAACTCC. As protein: CASSEPGQSNS. The CDR3 in its entirety is CASSEPGQSNSDYTF. The chain recombines TRBV13-3 with TRBJ1-2; D perhaps matches TRBD1 (6 bases). The CDR3 end lies 4 residues beyond the end of the read and is filled in from the germline J gene. The CDR3 sequence is 15 residues long. Trimming left V 2 bases short and J 0 bases short, with 11 bases between. Germline V lookup: CDR1 NNHDY, CDR2 SYVADS.

This clone occurred a few times. Genes and germline come from the mouse. The read gets to within 4 residues of the CDR3 end, and the germline J gene fills in the rest. The sample holds other DNA sequences that translate to the same CDR3. This chain links TRBV19 with TRBJ2-1; TRBD2 matches at 11 bases. Germline lookup yields CDR1 FNHDT and CDR2 SITEND (reference sequence). J was trimmed by 3 bases and V by 5 bases; bases with no gene match: 4. This CDR3 is built from 15 residues. CDR3 sequence reads: CASSRDWGSYAEQFF. Partial CDR3 DNA: TGTGCCAGCAGCCGGGACTGGGGGAGCTATGCT.

Concerning this clone: Gene names refer to mouse genes. The read gets to within 4 residues of the CDR3 end, and the germline J gene fills in the rest. The identical CDR3 is also encoded by other nucleotide sequences in the sample. The chain combines TRBV1 with TRBJ2-7, with 10 nucleotides matching TRBD1. CDR3 length: 14 amino acids. Trimming took 4 bases from V and 0 from J; bases not matched to a gene: 0. The germline V gene encodes CDR1 NSQYPW and CDR2 LRSPGD (reference sequence). The CDR3 protein is CTCSGTGGSYEQYF. The sequenced part of the CDR3 DNA is TGCACCTGCAGTGGGACAGGGGGCTCCTAT.

Comment on this clone: The gene names here belong to mouse. The CDR3: CASSQEGTGGGDTQYF. The sequenced part of the CDR3 DNA is TGTGCCAGCAGCCAAGAAGGGACTGGGGGGGGAGAC. The chain combines TRBV5 with TRBJ2-5; the match to TRBD2 covers 13 bases. The read terminates 4 residues ahead of where the CDR3 ends, so the germline J gene completes it. The CDR3 covers 16 residues. Germline loops: CDR1 LGHNA, CDR2 YNLKQL (reference sequence).

This clone showed up just a few times. The gene symbols are mouse symbols. The missing CDR3 end, 4 residues past where the read stops, is filled in from the germline J gene. This chain links TRBV1 with TRBJ2-2; tentatively, D is TRBD1 (6 bases). Germline CDR1 reads NSQYPW; CDR2 reads LRSPGD (reference sequence). The CDR3 is made up of 15 amino acids. The CDR3: CTCSADPGANGQLYF. The DNA read from the CDR3 is TGCACCTGCAGTGCAGATCCAGGGGCGAACGGG.

The sample holds a few counts of this clone. Mouse gene names apply. The read ends 4 residues shy of where the CDR3 ends; the end is completed using the germline J gene. The chain combines TRBV1 with TRBJ1-2; D might be TRBD1 (6 bases). Trimming cost V 0 bases and J 3 bases, with 11 bases left between them. The V gene's germline CDR1 is NSQYPW and CDR2 LRSPGD (reference sequence). The CDR3 extends over 15 amino acids. The sequenced CDR3 bases are TGCACCTGCAGTGCAGATGGGGGGCAGGACTCC. It yields the protein CTCSADGGQDS. The whole CDR3 region reads CTCSADGGQDSDYTF.

On this clone itself: Any gene name here is a mouse gene name. The read ends 4 residues early relative to the CDR3; the germline J gene fills the gap. Other DNA sequences in the same sample also yield this CDR3. J is TRBJ2-1 and V is TRBV5; 10 bases match TRBD1. Trimming took 0 bases from V and 4 from J; bases not matched to a gene: 3. There are 16 residues in the CDR3. Per germline, CDR1 LGHNA and CDR2 YNLKQL (reference sequence). The DNA read from the CDR3 is TGTGCCAGCAGCCAAGATTTGGGACAGGGGTATGCT. Protein sequence: CASSQDLGQGYA. The complete CDR3 sequence is CASSQDLGQGYAEQFF.

This clone was seen a few times. Gene labels here are mouse ones. The read comes to an end 3 residues before the CDR3 does, leaving the germline J gene to fill in the end. This chain connects TRBV1 to TRBJ1-6, with D possibly TRBD1 on 5 matching bases. TRBJ1-6 is treated as an ORF (open reading frame) with a function not yet certain. CDR3 length: 14 residues. The germline V and J ends were trimmed by 5 bases and 6 bases, with 11 bases remaining between them. Germline CDR1 is NSQYPW and CDR2 is LRSPGD (reference sequence). The CDR3 reads CTCSSREGNSPLYF. The part of the CDR3 DNA that was read is TGCACCTGCAGTTCCAGGGAAGGTAATTCGCCC.

This clone was detected only a few times. Mouse names are used for the genes. The read ends 4 residues early relative to the CDR3; the germline J gene fills the gap. The V and J genes are TRBV29 and TRBJ2-1; a weak D match, TRBD2 (6 bases). Trimming pared 2 bases from V and 5 bases from J, leaving 10 bases between. CDR1 and CDR2 from the germline V gene are MSHET and SYDVDS. CDR3 length: 14 residues. The CDR3 bases that were read are TGTGCTAGCAGTTTAGGGGGGAAGGATGCT. As protein: CASSLGGKDA. The whole CDR3 protein is CASSLGGKDAEQFF.

On this clone itself: With a much larger clone just one base away, this may be a read error. The genes and germline here are from mouse. Read sequence stops 4 residues before the CDR3 end, and the germline J gene provides the missing end. The chain joins TRBV19 to TRBJ2-5; a weak D match, TRBD1 (5 bases). This CDR3 comprises 14 residues. From germline, CDR1 is FNHDT and CDR2 SITEND (reference sequence). Trimming removed 5 bases from V and 0 bases from J, with 10 bases in between. The CDR3 loop is CASSKTVNQDTQYF. Partial CDR3 DNA: TGTGCCAGCAGCAAGACAGTTAACCAAGAC.

This clone was counted only a few times. Gene labels here are mouse ones. The read ends 4 residues before the CDR3 terminus; that terminus is restored from the germline J gene. At the DNA level, this CDR3 is encoded by other sequences in the same sample as well. This chain links TRBV31 with TRBJ2-5; 9 bases fit TRBD1. Germline trimming cut 1 base from V and 3 bases from J; bases unmatched to any gene: 2. The CDR3 is 14 amino acids. The germline V gene has CDR1 GKSSPN and CDR2 SITVG. The CDR3 spells CAWSQQGAQDTQYF. Partial CDR3 DNA: TGTGCCTGGAGTCAACAGGGGGCTCAAGAC.

A remark on this clone: Germline and genes: mouse. The read terminates 4 residues ahead of where the CDR3 ends, so the germline J gene completes it. Other DNA sequences of this sample code for an identical CDR3. The gene calls are TRBV13-1 and TRBJ2-3, with 12 positions matching TRBD2. The CDR3 is made up of 15 amino acids. Germline-derived CDR1 and CDR2 are NSHNY and SYGAGN. The J segment lost 1 base and the V segment lost 5 bases, leaving 2 bases of the junction unmatched. The sequenced CDR3 bases are TGTGCCAGCAGAGACTGGGGGGGCGGTGCAGAA. Translation gives CASRDWGGGAE. The entire CDR3 is CASRDWGGGAETLYF.

The table lists this clone with a few counts. The genes and germline here are from mouse. The CDR3 goes on 4 residues after the read ends, and that part is filled in from the germline J gene. This chain uses TRBV1 with TRBJ2-1; weak D call: TRBD1 (6 bases). The CDR3 has 13 residues. Germline lookup yields CDR1 NSQYPW and CDR2 LRSPGD (reference sequence). Trimming stripped 6 bases from V and 5 bases from J, with 11 bases between. CDR3: CTCRQGLDAEQFF. CDR3 DNA, as far as it was read: TGCACCTGCAGGCAGGGGCTGGATGCT.

This clone was observed a few times. Genes and germline come from the mouse. The read terminates 4 residues before the CDR3 end, so the remaining end is supplied by the germline J gene. This chain links TRBV19 with TRBJ2-3, with TRBD1 identical over 9 bases. V was pared by 7 bases and J by 0 bases, with 3 bases of the junction left unmatched. This CDR3 is built from 14 residues. Germline V gene data show CDR1 as FNHDT and CDR2 as SITEND (reference sequence). CDR3 sequence reads: CASGDRDSAETLYF. CDR3 DNA (partial): TGTGCCAGCGGGGACAGGGATAGTGCAGAA.

Of note for this clone: Germline and genes: mouse. CDR3 DNA (partial): TGTGCCAGCAACACTGCAAACACCGGG. Its protein is CASNTANTG. The entire CDR3 is CASNTANTGQLYF. V is TRBV19 and J is TRBJ2-2, with D unclear. The read gets to within 4 residues of the CDR3 end, and the germline J gene fills in the rest. This CDR3 region has 13 residues. V was pared by 6 bases and J by 0 bases, with 6 bases between. In germline, CDR1 is FNHDT, CDR2 SITEND (reference sequence).